This T cell receptor (beta chain) was recovered during a study of response to subunit inactivated influenza vaccine. Study results and caveats: The authors suggested that few new T cells are recruited per seasonal influenza vaccination.

A note on this clonotype: Its antigen is unknown.

The germline gives CDR1 SGHTA, CDR2 FQGTGA. This CDR3 is built from 15 residues. V was clipped by 1 base and J by 4 bases, with 11 bases between them. TCRdb analysed the RT-PCR reads with MiXCR anew, one entry per CDR3 protein. The sample includes hundreds of thousands of distinct CDR3 sequences, roughly 20% of them seen just once. This clonotype originated in a man in his forties or fifties who received an inactivated influenza vaccine. Material: PBMCs from blood, obtained approximately 5 days after vaccination. This chain uses TRBV7-3 with TRBJ2-1; D remains unclear. The CDR3 loop reads CASSLKVADYNEQFF. The CDR3 DNA reads TGTGCCAGCAGCTTAAAGGTGGCAGATTACAATGAGCAGTTCTTC. The full variable domain, rest sourced from reference TRBV7-3 and TRBJ2-1, is GAGVSQTPSNKVTEKGKYVELRCDPISGHTALYWYRQSLGQGPEFLIYFQGTGAADDSGLPNDRFFAVRPEGSVSTLKIQRTERGDSAVYLCASSLKVADYNEQFFGPGTRLTVL.